This T cell receptor (beta chain) was identified in a study of T cells after yellow fever vaccination. Study as a whole: SMART-Seq v4 Ultra Low Input prepared the low-cell-number fractions. Study findings and constraints: Some clonotypes, a small share, were shared between CD4 and CD8 compartments. Clones that expanded after primary vaccination mostly reappeared after the booster (just over 95% CD4, 75% to 90% CD8).

A single record per CDR3 protein comes from TCRdb applying MiXCR to the 5' RACE reads. Of around 100,000 distinct CDR3 sequences listed, 7% to 8.5% are singletons. This clonotype was observed a few times. Its antigen is not identified. After removal of 0 bases from V and 3 bases from J, the junction contained 1 base not matched to a gene. The length of the CDR3 is 13 residues. Germline loops: CDR1 GTSNPN, CDR2 SVGIG (reference sequence). The chain joins TRBV30 to TRBJ2-5; TRBD1 matches 7 bases. The origin of this receptor is a man younger than 40 who received the YFV17D yellow fever vaccine. Material: CD8+ T cells sorted from PBMCs, obtained 45 days after the yellow fever booster vaccination. The DNA of the CDR3 is TGTGCCTGGAGTGTAACAGGGGAAGAGACCCAGTACTTC. It translates to CAWSVTGEETQYF.